This paragraph reports one T cell receptor (beta chain). Its antigen is as yet unknown. The source of the sample is a study of T-cell memory formation after mild COVID-19. TCRdb itself ran the 5' RACE reads through MiXCR, one entry per CDR3 protein. The table shows roughly 240,000 distinct CDR3 sequences, with around 16% occurring only once. Whole-study findings and limits: In second-wave clones peaking day 37, SARS-CoV-2 specificity remained unconfirmed.

Trimming shortened V by 8 bases and J by 0 bases, and 11 bases separated the two germline ends. This CDR3 is 14 amino acids long. Looked up from germline, CDR1 is SEHNR and CDR2 is FQNEAQ (reference sequence). The rearrangement joins TRBV7-9 to TRBJ2-1; TRBD2 is a possible D gene (6 bases). The sample comprised PBMCs or a T cell subset sorted from them (not recorded which). This clonotype originated in a young man who had mild COVID-19 (a few samples of this study predate the infection). Cell type and time point are not known. CDR3: CASSEGSSYNEQFF. The CDR3 region has the DNA TGTGCCAGCTCGGAGGGGAGCTCCTACAATGAGCAGTTCTTC.